The rows below give T cell receptor beta chains drawn from one sample of a study of T cell repertoires in cytomegalovirus infection. The antigens these receptors bind are not known. MiXCR was run by TCRdb on the reads, yielding one entry per CDR3 protein. This table holds 650,000 to 900,000 distinct CDR3 sequences, around a third found once. The material was cultured CD8+ T cells from PBMCs, obtained from culture after CMV antigen stimulation. These receptors were taken from a human donor in good health (CMV status not recorded). Some clones in this sample may be carry-over from other donors' samples. CDR3s include the opening cysteine and the closing phenylalanine or tryptophan.

cdr3_aa	v_call	j_call
CASSPTRTGEAFF	TRBV12-3/TRBV12-4	TRBJ1-1
CASSPELMLPNYGYTF	TRBV12-3/TRBV12-4	TRBJ1-2
CASSFPRPRDTEAFF	TRBV5-5	TRBJ1-1
CASSLRDSSYEQYF	TRBV7-9	TRBJ2-7
CASSSRAYTDTQYF	TRBV7-2	TRBJ2-3
CASSWVAAEQFF	TRBV6-2/TRBV6-3	TRBJ2-1
CASKANTGELFF	TRBV6-1	TRBJ2-2
CASSSRGGYGSYNEQFF	TRBV7-9	TRBJ2-1
CASSQDAGRGYGYTF	TRBV4-1	TRBJ1-2
CASSVWGASEAFF	TRBV27	TRBJ1-1
CASSQPGHLYNEQFF	TRBV4-2	TRBJ2-1
CASSDKDGSPLHF	TRBV19	TRBJ1-6
CSVTDTNTGELFF	TRBV29-1	TRBJ2-2
CASSLLRPYGGELFF	TRBV12-3/TRBV12-4	TRBJ2-2
CASRRTHEQFF	TRBV6-5	TRBJ2-1